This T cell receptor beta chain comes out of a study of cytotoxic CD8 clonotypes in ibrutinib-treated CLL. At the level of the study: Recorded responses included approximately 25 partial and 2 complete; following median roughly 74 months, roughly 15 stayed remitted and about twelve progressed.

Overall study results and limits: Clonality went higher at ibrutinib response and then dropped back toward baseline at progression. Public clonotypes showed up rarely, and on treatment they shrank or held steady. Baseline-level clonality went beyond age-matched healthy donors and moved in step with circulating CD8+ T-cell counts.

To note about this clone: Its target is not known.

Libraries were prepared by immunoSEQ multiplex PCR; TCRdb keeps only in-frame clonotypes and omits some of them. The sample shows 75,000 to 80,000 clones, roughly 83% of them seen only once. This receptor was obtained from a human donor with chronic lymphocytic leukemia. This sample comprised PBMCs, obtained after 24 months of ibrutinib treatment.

The CDR3 coding sequence is TGTGCCAGCAGCCCCCGCGGGGGGTTAGATACGCAGTATTTT. Translation gives CASSPRGGLDTQYF. The chain is built from TRBV11-3 and TRBJ2-3; TRBD2 aligns across 8 bases. V lost 5 bases to trimming and J lost 5 bases; unmatched junction nucleotides: 6. The germline gives CDR1 SGHNT, CDR2 YENEEA. This CDR3 is built from 14 residues.